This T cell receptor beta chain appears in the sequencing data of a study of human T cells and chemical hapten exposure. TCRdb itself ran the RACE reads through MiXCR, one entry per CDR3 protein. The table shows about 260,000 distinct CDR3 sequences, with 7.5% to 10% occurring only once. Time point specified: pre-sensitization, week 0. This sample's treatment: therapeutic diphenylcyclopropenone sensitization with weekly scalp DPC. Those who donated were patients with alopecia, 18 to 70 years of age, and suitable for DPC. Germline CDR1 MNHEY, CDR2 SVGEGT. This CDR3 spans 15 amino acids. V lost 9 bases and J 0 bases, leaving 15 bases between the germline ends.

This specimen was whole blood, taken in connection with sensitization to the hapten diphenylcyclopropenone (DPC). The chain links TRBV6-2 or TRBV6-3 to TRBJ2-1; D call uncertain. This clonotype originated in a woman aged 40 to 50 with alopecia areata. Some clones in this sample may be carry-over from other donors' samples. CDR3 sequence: CASLQAYSSYNEQFF. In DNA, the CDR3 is TGTGCCAGTCTCCAAGCGTACAGCTCCTACAATGAGCAGTTCTTC.